The T cell receptor (beta chain) described here comes from a study of sequential checkpoint blockade in melanoma (dated by TCRdb to about 2019). About the full investigation: Patients were randomized 1:1 to first-line nivolumab followed by ipilimumab (arm A) or ipilimumab followed by nivolumab (arm B). Maintenance nivolumab was given following each of the two trial sequences. Findings and caveats that apply to the study as a whole: The response-prediction model combining TCR metrics and mutation burden needs validation in larger, independent patient cohorts.

The treatment or condition label corresponds to: randomized to nivolumab then ipilimumab (arm A) or the reverse (arm B). Prior DNA-damaging chemotherapy had not been received by any trial patient. Thawed PBMCs were sorted on a FACS Aria II flow cytometer to isolate live CD3+CD8+ cells negative for CD19 and CD56. Samples came from patients with melanoma in CheckMate 064, a randomized, open-label phase II trial of sequential checkpoint blockade. Leukapheresis was used to collect peripheral blood mononuclear cells, which were then purified with Ficoll-Paque and frozen in human serum with roughly 10% DMSO. Immediately after sorting, the purity of sorted blood CD3+CD8+ cells was verified to be >95%, after which DNA was extracted. In this sample, this clone turned up a few times. Its antigen remains unidentified. Per-base qualities were not stored, and no clone one base away is much larger. Trimming takes 5 bases off V and 0 bases off J; junction bases not matched to a gene: 13. CDR1 and CDR2 are drawn from the germline V gene (reference sequence): SEHNR, FQNEAQ. From its cysteine to its phenylalanine, the CDR3 spans 17 amino acids. The CDR3 DNA has 51 bases and is translated from base 1.

The immunoSEQ Assay was used to immunosequence TCRbeta CDR3 regions from genomic DNA. Before high-throughput sequencing, the genomic DNA was amplified using bias-controlled multiplex PCR. The authors processed their data as follows. To quantify the absolute abundance of each unique TCRbeta CDR3 region, the sequences were collapsed and filtered. Clonality, defined as 1 minus Pielou's evenness, was calculated using only productive rearrangements. A previously published method was used to identify clones whose frequencies were significantly greater in on-treatment samples than in baseline samples. This is the immuneACCESS table as TCRdb keeps it, with only in-frame sequences that have V and J called. A part of the clones is gone; compared with another copy, unresolved V genes explain less than half, and the rest is unexplained. V, J and clone size are those of that table, while D and trimming were read from the DNA. This sample is represented by fewer than 40,000 clones; roughly 84% of them were singletons. About an eighth of the sample lies in the top ten.

The receptor was isolated from a human donor with melanoma. The sequence is built from TRBV7-9 and TRBJ2-7; TRBD1 matches 7 bases in the middle. Material: CD8+ T cells sorted from blood (inferred from file names), obtained from a patient given nivolumab and ipilimumab in sequence. The bases are TGTGCCAGCAGCCTCCCCCCAGACAGGGACCTCTCCTACGAGCAGTACTTC. Its product reads: CASSLPPDRDLSYEQYF. Supplemented by the reference TRBV7-9 and TRBJ2-7 proteins around the CDR3, the complete variable domain is DTGVSQNPRHKITKRGQNVTFRCDPISEHNRLYWYRQTLGQGPEFLTYFQNEAQLEKSRLLSDRFSAERPKGSFSTLEIQRTEQGDSAMYLCASSLPPDRDLSYEQYFGPGTRLTVT.